The source of this T cell receptor (beta chain) is a study of blood T cell repertoires in COVID-19. Study-level information: Samples of COVID-19 (acute and convalescent) were obtained from the United States, Italy and Spain.

Trimming at V came to 5 bases and at J to 3 bases, leaving 6 bases not matched to a gene. The CDR3 has 16 amino acids. CDR1 LNHDA and CDR2 SQIVND come from the germline V gene (reference sequence). This clone turned up a few times. Methods used by the authors: Amplification of reference gene primers was used by the study to estimate nucleated cell counts. Clones were read by immunoSEQ multiplex PCR, and TCRdb kept only the in-frame ones, dropping some. V, J and clone size derive from that table, while D and trimming were established from the DNA sequence. The sample has 90,000 to 150,000 clones; approximately 80% are singletons.

The sample comprised peripheral blood. The receptor comes from a woman aged 80 or older with acute or convalescent COVID-19. The chain recombines TRBV19 with TRBJ1-3, with 11 nucleotides matching TRBD1. The DNA for the CDR3 is TGTGCCAGTAGTTCAACCGGGACAGGGGGTGGAAACACCATATATTTT. Amino acid sequence: CASSSTGTGGGNTIYF.